The 17 T cell receptor beta chains reported below all come from one sample, sequenced in a study of T cell responses to AZD1222 COVID-19 vaccine. Assay: immunoSEQ multiplex PCR; the TCRdb copy retains only in-frame clones and omits some. The table includes 150,000 to 200,000 clones, about 90% detected once. The material sequenced was peripheral blood, taken 28 days after the second AZD1222 dose. Every receptor here comes from an adult who received the AZD1222 COVID-19 vaccine.

The chain recombines TRBV25-1 with TRBJ1-1; D remains unclear. Germline CDR1 and CDR2: MGHDK and SYGVNS. The CDR3 is 13 amino acids. V shed 4 bases and J shed 0 bases, with 6 bases lying between them. This CDR3 is CASSVSVNTEAFF. DNA of the CDR3: TGTGCCAGCAGTGTTTCGGTGAACACTGAAGCTTTCTTT.

This chain links TRBV5-1 with TRBJ1-1, with D unresolved. V dropped 0 bases and J dropped 2 bases, with 11 bases sitting between them. This CDR3 has 15 residues. The germline V gene has CDR1 SGHRS and CDR2 YFSETQ. The DNA of the CDR3 is TGCGCCAGCAGCTTGGAGACCCTAGGAAACACTGAAGCTTTCTTT. Its translation is CASSLETLGNTEAFF. The whole variable domain, filled in from reference TRBV5-1 and TRBJ1-1, reads KAGVTQTPRYLIKTRGQQVTLSCSPISGHRSVSWYQQTPGQGLQFLFEYFSETQRNKGNFPGRFSGRQFSNSRSEMNVSTLELGDSALYLCASSLETLGNTEAFFGQGTRLTVV.

The J gene is TRBJ2-7, the V gene TRBV11-2; D is undetermined. The V and J ends lost 3 bases and 7 bases respectively, with 7 bases between them. This CDR3 spans 11 amino acids. Germline V gives CDR1 SGHAT, CDR2 FQNNGV. CDR3 bases: TGTGCCAGCAGCTTCTCTTGGGAGCAGTACTTC. Amino acid sequence: CASSFSWEQYF.

Concerning this clone: An end of the junction does not agree with germline; a read error may underlie this. The chain recombines TRBV16 with TRBJ1-6; 7 nucleotides match TRBD1. Germline CDR1 and CDR2: KGHSY and FQNENV. The CDR3 totals 13 residues. The CDR3 region is CASSQSTRQGTRW. The CDR3 DNA reads as TGTGCCAGCAGCCAATCTACGCGACAGGGAACCCGTTGG. The full variable domain, completed using reference TRBV16 and TRBJ1-6, is GEEVAQTPKHLVRGEGQKAKLYCAPIKGHSYVFWYQQVLKNEFKFLISFQNENVFDETGMPKERFSAKCLPNSPCSLEIQATKLEDSAVYFCASSQSTRQGTRWGNGTRLTVT.

V is TRBV5-1 and J is TRBJ2-7, with 9 positions matching TRBD2. Per germline, CDR1 SGHRS and CDR2 YFSETQ. After removal of 6 bases from V and 2 bases from J, the junction contained 6 bases not matched to a gene. This CDR3 has 14 amino acids. The CDR3: CASTQREAPYEQYF. The CDR3 coding sequence is TGCGCCAGCACCCAGCGGGAGGCCCCCTACGAGCAGTACTTC.

The table lists this clone with a count of one. The V and J genes are TRBV6-5 and TRBJ1-2; D is uncertain. This CDR3 region has 15 residues. Germline V lookup: CDR1 MNHEY, CDR2 SVGAGI. V lost 0 bases to trimming and J lost 2 bases, with 10 bases between them. CDR3 sequence (DNA): TGTGCCAGCAGTTACTCAGCAGACATAAACTATGGCTACACCTTC. Its protein is CASSYSADINYGYTF.

The chain links TRBV5-1 to TRBJ2-7; 10 bases map to TRBD1. Losses at the gene ends were 4 bases for V and 1 base for J; bases not matched to a gene: 8. This CDR3 region has 16 residues. Germline-derived CDR1 and CDR2 are SGHRS and YFSETQ. The DNA for the CDR3 is TGCGCCAGCAGCCAGGGACAGGGGCTAGTTTCCTACGAGCAGTACTTC. It translates to CASSQGQGLVSYEQYF.

The chain links TRBV19 to TRBJ2-3, with no clear D. In germline, CDR1 is LNHDA, CDR2 SQIVND (reference sequence). V was trimmed by 1 base and J by 2 bases, leaving 7 bases between them. The CDR3 runs to 14 residues. The CDR3 nucleotides read TGTGCCAGTAGTATAGCTGGCTACACAGATACGCAGTATTTT. Encoded protein: CASSIAGYTDTQYF.

This clone came up once. The chain recombines TRBV7-9 with TRBJ2-7; no clear D. From germline, CDR1 is SEHNR and CDR2 FQNEAQ (reference sequence). The length of the CDR3 is 13 residues. V lost 6 bases and J lost 2, with 11 bases in between. CDR3 amino acids: CASSPVLAYEQYF. The CDR3 DNA follows: TGTGCCAGCAGTCCGGTACTGGCCTACGAGCAGTACTTC.

J is TRBJ1-1 and V is TRBV27; D ambiguous. The V gene lost 2 bases and the J gene lost 2 bases, with 9 bases spanning the gap. Germline values: CDR1 MNHEY, CDR2 SMNVEV (reference sequence). The CDR3 length is 14 residues. As DNA, the CDR3 is TGTGCCAGCAGTTTACAATCCAGTAACACTGAAGCTTTCTTT. Protein: CASSLQSSNTEAFF.

The chain uses TRBV10-1 and TRBJ2-1; D possibly corresponds to TRBD1 (6 bases). The CDR3 totals 14 residues. Germline CDR1 reads WNHNN; CDR2 reads SYGVQD (reference sequence). The V gene lost 7 bases and the J gene lost 7 bases, with 17 bases spanning the gap. CDR3 nucleotides: TGCGCCAGCATGCAGGGGTTTCTAGATAATGAGCAGTTCTTC. This encodes CASMQGFLDNEQFF.

The genes are TRBV5-5 and TRBJ1-2, with 7 bases aligning to TRBD1. CDR3 length equals 15 residues. Losses at the gene ends were 0 bases for V and 5 bases for J; bases not matched to a gene: 7. The germline V gene has CDR1 SGHKS and CDR2 YYEKEE (reference sequence). CDR3 region: CASSLGQGHLYGYTF. In nucleotides, the CDR3 is TGTGCCAGCAGCTTGGGACAGGGCCATCTATATGGCTACACCTTC. The whole variable domain, filled in from reference TRBV5-5 and TRBJ1-2, reads DAGVTQSPTHLIKTRGQQVTLRCSPISGHKSVSWYQQVLGQGPQFIFQYYEKEERGRGNFPDRFSARQFPNYSSELNVNALLLGDSALYLCASSLGQGHLYGYTFGSGTRLTVV.

This clone has a handful of counts. Within the sample, other DNA sequences also encode this same CDR3. V is TRBV28 and J is TRBJ1-2, with a weak D call TRBD1 (5 bases). Looked up from germline, CDR1 is MDHEN and CDR2 is SYDVKM. This CDR3 is built from 14 residues. The V and J ends lost 2 bases and 4 bases respectively, with 11 bases between them. Here the CDR3 reads CASSLGMGLYGYTF. In nucleotides, the CDR3 is TGTGCCAGCAGTTTAGGTATGGGACTCTATGGCTACACCTTC.

The chain has TRBV12-1 and TRBJ1-1. TRBV12-1 is a documented pseudogene. CDR3 length: 16 amino acids. Here the CDR3 reads CASSFWLRSLNTEAFF. The DNA of the CDR3 is TGTGCCAGCAGCTTTTGGTTAAGGTCTCTTAACACTGAAGCTTTCTTT.

The chain has TRBV15 and TRBJ2-3, with D possibly TRBD1 on 5 matching bases. The CDR3 loop spans 17 amino acids. Looked up from germline, CDR1 is LNHNV and CDR2 is YYDKDF (reference sequence). With 0 bases removed from V and 5 bases from J, the gap between germline ends came to 18 bases. The CDR3, as DNA: TGTGCCACCAGCAGAGATCAGGGCGGTTCCTTCGGAGATACGCAGTATTTT. Translated, it gives CATSRDQGGSFGDTQYF.

The chain employs TRBV7-9 and TRBJ2-7, with D possibly TRBD1 on 5 matching bases. The CDR3 length is 15 residues. The V end was cut by 2 bases, the J end by 3 bases, with 14 bases between. Germline CDR1 and CDR2: SEHNR and FQNEAQ (reference sequence). CDR3 in DNA: TGTGCCAGCAGCTTATCGGAAAGGGGATTCTACGAGCAGTACTTC. As protein: CASSLSERGFYEQYF.

This rearrangement joins TRBV15 to TRBJ1-4, with unresolved D. Between the trimmed V and J ends, which lost 4 bases and 3 bases, there was a span of 9 bases. The germline CDR1 and CDR2 sequences are LNHNV and YYDKDF (reference sequence). The length of the CDR3 is 14 residues. CDR3 nucleotide sequence: TGTGCCACCAGCAACGGGCCCCCTAATGAAAAACTGTTTTTT. Residues: CATSNGPPNEKLFF.